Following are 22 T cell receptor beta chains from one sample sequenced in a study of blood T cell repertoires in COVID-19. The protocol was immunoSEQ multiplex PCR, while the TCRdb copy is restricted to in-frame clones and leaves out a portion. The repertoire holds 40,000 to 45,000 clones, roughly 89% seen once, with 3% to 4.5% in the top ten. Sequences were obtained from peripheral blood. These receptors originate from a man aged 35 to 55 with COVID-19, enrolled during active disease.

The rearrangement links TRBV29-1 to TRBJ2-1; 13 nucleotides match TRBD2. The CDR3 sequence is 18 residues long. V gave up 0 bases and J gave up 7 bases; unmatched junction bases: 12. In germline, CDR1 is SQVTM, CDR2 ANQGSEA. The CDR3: CSVEDLTGTSGTLNEQFF. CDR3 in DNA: TGCAGCGTTGAAGATCTTACTGGGACTAGCGGGACTTTGAATGAGCAGTTCTTC.

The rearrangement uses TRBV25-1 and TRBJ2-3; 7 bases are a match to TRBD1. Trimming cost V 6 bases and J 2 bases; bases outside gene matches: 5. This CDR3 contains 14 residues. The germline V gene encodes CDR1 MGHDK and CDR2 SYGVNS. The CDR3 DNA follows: TGTGCCAGCAGGGAGACAGGGAACACAGATACGCAGTATTTT. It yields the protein CASRETGNTDTQYF.

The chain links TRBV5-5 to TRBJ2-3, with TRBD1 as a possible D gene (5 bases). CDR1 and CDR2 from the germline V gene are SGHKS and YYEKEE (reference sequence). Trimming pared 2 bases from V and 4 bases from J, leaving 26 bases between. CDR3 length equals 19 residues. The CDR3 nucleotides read TGTGCCAGCAGCTTTAAGGCCCCCGGGCGGACACAGGCCCCAGATACGCAGTATTTT. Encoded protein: CASSFKAPGRTQAPDTQYF.

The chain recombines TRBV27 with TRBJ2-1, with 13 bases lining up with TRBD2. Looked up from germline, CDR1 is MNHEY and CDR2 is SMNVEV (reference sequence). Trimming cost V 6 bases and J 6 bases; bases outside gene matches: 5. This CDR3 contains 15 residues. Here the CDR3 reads CASSPGTSGANEQFF. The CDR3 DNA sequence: TGTGCCAGCAGCCCCGGGACTAGCGGGGCCAATGAGCAGTTCTTC.

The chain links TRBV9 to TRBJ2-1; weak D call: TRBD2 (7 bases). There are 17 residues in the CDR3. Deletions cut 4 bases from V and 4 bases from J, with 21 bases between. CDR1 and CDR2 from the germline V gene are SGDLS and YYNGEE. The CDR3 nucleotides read TGTGCCAGCAGCAGAGAGACGGGGGGCATCAAATACAATGAGCAGTTCTTC. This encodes CASSRETGGIKYNEQFF.

CDR3 loop: CASSLGGTGDIETQYF. CDR3 DNA: TGCGCCAGCAGCCTCGGAGGGACAGGGGATATTGAGACCCAGTACTTC. V and J are TRBV4-1 and TRBJ2-5; 10 nucleotides agree with TRBD1. The length of the CDR3 is 16 residues. CDR1 MGHRA and CDR2 YSYEKL come from the germline V gene. V gave up 4 bases and J gave up 5 bases; unmatched junction bases: 10.

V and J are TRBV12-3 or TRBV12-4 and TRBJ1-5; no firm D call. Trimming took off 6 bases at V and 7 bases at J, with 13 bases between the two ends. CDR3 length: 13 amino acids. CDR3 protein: CASSRTGSQPQHF. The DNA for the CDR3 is TGTGCCAGCAGCCGTACGGGGAGCCAGCCCCAGCATTTT.

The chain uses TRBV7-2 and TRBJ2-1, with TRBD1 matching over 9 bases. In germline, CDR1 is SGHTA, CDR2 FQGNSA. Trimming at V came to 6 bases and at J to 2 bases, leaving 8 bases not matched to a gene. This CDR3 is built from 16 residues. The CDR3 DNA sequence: TGTGCCAGCAGGGTTCAGGGACAGGGTGCCTACAATGAGCAGTTCTTC. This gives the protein CASRVQGQGAYNEQFF. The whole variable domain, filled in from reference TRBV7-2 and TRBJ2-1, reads GAGVSQSPSNKVTEKGKDVELRCDPISGHTALYWYRQSLGQGLEFLIYFQGNSAPDKSGLPSDRFSAERTGGSVSTLTIQRTQQEDSAVYLCASRVQGQGAYNEQFFGPGTRLTVL.

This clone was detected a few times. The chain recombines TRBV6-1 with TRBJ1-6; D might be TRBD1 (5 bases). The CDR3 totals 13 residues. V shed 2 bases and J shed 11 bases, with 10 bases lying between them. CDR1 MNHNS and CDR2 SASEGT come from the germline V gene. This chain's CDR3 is CASSEQGSAPLHF. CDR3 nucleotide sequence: TGTGCCAGCAGTGAACAGGGTTCGGCACCCCTCCACTTT.

CDR3 bases: TGTGCCAGCAGTTGGGGCAGGACGGGAGTGAACACTGAAGCTTTCTTT. Translating gives CASSWGRTGVNTEAFF. The chain combines TRBV27 with TRBJ1-1, with D maybe TRBD1 (5 bases). Germline V gene sequence: CDR1 MNHEY, CDR2 SMNVEV (reference sequence). This CDR3 spans 16 amino acids. The ends were cut back, 4 bases at V and 0 bases at J, with 15 bases in the middle.

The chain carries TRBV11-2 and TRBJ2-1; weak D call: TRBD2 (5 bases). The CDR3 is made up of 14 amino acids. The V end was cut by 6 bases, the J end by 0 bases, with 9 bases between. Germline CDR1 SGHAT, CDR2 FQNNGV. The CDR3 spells CASSPGSSYNEQFF. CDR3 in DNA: TGTGCCAGCAGTCCGGGGTCCTCCTACAATGAGCAGTTCTTC.

CDR3 protein: CASSETGTGELFF. DNA of the CDR3: TGTGCCAGCAGTGAAACGGGCACCGGGGAGCTGTTTTTT. The chain uses TRBV2 and TRBJ2-2, with D hard to call. Trimming left V 2 bases short and J 4 bases short, with 5 bases between. There are 13 residues in the CDR3. Germline V CDR1 and CDR2: SNHLY, FYNNEI.

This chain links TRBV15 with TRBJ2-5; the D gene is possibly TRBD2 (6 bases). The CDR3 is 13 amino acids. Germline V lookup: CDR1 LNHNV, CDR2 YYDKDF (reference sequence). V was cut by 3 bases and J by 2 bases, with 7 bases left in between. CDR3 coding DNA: TGTGCCACCAGCAGTGCGGGGCAAGAGACCCAGTACTTC. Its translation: CATSSAGQETQYF.

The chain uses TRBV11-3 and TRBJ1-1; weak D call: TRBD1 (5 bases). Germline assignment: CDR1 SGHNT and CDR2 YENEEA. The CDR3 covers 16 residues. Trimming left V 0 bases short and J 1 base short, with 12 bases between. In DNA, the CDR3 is TGTGCCAGCAGCTTAGATATCCAGGGTCGGAACACTGAAGCTTTCTTT. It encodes CASSLDIQGRNTEAFF.

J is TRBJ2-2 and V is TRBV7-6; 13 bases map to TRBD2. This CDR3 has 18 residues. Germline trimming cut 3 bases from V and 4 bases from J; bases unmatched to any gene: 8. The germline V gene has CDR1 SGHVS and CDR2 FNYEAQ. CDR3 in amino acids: CASSFGLAGEGSTGELFF. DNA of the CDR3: TGTGCCAGCAGCTTTGGACTAGCGGGAGAGGGTAGCACCGGGGAGCTGTTTTTT.

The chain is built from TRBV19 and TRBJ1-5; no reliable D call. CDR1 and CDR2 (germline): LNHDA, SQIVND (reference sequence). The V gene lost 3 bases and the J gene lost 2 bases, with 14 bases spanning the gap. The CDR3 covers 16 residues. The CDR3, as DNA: TGTGCCAGTAGTATCCTGGAAGGGAGAGGCAATCAGCCCCAGCATTTT. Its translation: CASSILEGRGNQPQHF. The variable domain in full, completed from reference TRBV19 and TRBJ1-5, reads DGGITQSPKYLFRKEGQNVTLSCEQNLNHDAMYWYRQDPGQGLRLIYYSQIVNDFQKGDIAEGYSVSREKKESFPLTVTSAQKNPTAFYLCASSILEGRGNQPQHFGDGTRLSIL.

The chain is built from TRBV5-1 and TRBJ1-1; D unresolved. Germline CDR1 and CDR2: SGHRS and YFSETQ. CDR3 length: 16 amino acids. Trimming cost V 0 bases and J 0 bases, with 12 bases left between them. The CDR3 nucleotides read TGCGCCAGCAGCTTGGCCCCAGGTGCCATGAACACTGAAGCTTTCTTT. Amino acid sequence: CASSLAPGAMNTEAFF.

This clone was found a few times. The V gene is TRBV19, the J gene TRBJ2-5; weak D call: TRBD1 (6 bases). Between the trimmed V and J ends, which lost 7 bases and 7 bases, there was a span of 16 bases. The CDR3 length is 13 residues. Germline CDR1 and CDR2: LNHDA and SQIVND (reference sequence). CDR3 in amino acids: CASTGVLGGTQYF. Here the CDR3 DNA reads TGTGCCAGTACCGGGGTCTTAGGGGGGACCCAGTACTTC.

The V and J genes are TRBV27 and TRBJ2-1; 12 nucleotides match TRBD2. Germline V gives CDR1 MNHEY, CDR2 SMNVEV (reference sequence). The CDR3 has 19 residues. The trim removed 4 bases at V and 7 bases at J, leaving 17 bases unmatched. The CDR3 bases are TGTGCCAGCAGTTCGAATACCGGGACTAGCGGGCAGTCGCAGAATGAGCAGTTCTTC. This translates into CASSSNTGTSGQSQNEQFF.

DNA for the CDR3: TGTGCCAGTAGTATTCTTCGGGGATCTGGAAACACCATATATTTT. Residues: CASSILRGSGNTIYF. This chain uses TRBV19 with TRBJ1-3; D remains unclear. V lost 3 bases, J lost 1 base, and 10 bases lay in between. The CDR3 totals 15 residues. Germline V gene sequence: CDR1 LNHDA, CDR2 SQIVND (reference sequence).

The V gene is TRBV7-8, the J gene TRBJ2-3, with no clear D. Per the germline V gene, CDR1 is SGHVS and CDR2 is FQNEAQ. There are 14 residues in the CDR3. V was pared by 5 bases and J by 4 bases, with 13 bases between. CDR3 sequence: CASSPRMIPDTQYF. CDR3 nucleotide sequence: TGTGCCAGCAGCCCTAGGATGATACCAGATACGCAGTATTTT.

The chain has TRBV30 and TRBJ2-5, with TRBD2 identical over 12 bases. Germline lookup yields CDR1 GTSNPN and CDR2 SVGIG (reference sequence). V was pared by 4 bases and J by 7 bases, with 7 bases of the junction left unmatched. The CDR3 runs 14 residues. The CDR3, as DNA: TGTGCCTGGAAGACTAGCGGGGGAGCTGGGACCCAGTACTTC. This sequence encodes CAWKTSGGAGTQYF.